This TCR beta chain was captured by sequencing in a study of T cell responses to AZD1222 COVID-19 vaccine. Germline V lookup: CDR1 SGDLS, CDR2 YYNGEE. Unmatched junction bases numbered 4, after V lost 0 bases and J lost 2 bases. The CDR3 length is 15 residues. The assay was immunoSEQ multiplex PCR, and TCRdb's table has in-frame clones only and misses some. Among 80,000 to 100,000 clones, around 90% were seen once, and the ten largest hold 11%. This receptor was identified in an adult who received the AZD1222 COVID-19 vaccine. The chain is built from TRBV9 and TRBJ1-1, with 7 bases aligning to TRBD1. This specimen was peripheral blood, taken 28 days after the second AZD1222 dose. Here the CDR3 reads CASSVGGTANTEAFF. The CDR3 DNA sequence: TGTGCCAGCAGCGTAGGTGGGACAGCTAACACTGAAGCTTTCTTT.